This entry concerns a single T cell receptor beta chain. Its antigen is unknown. 13 Jbeta primers and 60 Vbeta primers were used for the PCR. Sequencing used immunoSEQ multiplex PCR; TCRdb keeps in-frame clones, though not all of them. The repertoire has roughly 150,000 clones, 70% to 90% of them found once; the top ten carry roughly 4%. From germline, CDR1 is SGHRS and CDR2 YFSETQ. Trimming took 7 bases from V and 4 from J; bases not matched to a gene: 7. The CDR3 totals 14 residues. The data stem from a study of cytomegalovirus exposure and HLA in healthy donors. Study findings and constraints: Reportedly, HLA-A and HLA-B alleles of most subjects were accurately predicted from TCR beta. It was only CMV serostatus that was available as immune exposure information. Researchers reported in a later analysis that common viral pathogens appeared linked to several top clusters.

Source material: PBMCs. This receptor was identified in a middle-aged woman in good health and CMV-seropositive. The chain recombines TRBV5-1 with TRBJ1-1; TRBD1 matches 10 bases. CDR3 in DNA: TGCGCCAGCGGATTGACAGGGGGCATCACTGAAGCTTTCTTT. This codes for CASGLTGGITEAFF.